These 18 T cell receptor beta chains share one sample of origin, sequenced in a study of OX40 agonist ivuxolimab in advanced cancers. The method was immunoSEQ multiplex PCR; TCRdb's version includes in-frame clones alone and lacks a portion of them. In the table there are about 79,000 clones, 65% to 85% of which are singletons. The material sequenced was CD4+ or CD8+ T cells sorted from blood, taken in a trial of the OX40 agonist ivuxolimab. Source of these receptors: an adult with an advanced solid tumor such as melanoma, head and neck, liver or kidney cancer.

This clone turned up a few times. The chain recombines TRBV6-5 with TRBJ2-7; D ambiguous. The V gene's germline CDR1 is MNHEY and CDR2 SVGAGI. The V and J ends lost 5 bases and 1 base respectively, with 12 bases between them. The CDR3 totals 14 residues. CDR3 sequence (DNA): TGTGCCAGCAGTGATTGGGCAGTTTCCTACGAGCAGTACTTC. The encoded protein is CASSDWAVSYEQYF.

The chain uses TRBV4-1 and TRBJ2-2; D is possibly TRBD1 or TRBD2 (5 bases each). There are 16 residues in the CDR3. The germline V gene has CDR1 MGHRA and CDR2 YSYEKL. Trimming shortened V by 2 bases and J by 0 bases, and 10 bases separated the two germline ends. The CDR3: CASSQRPGPNTGELFF. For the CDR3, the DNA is TGCGCCAGCAGCCAAAGGCCGGGACCGAACACCGGGGAGCTGTTTTTT.

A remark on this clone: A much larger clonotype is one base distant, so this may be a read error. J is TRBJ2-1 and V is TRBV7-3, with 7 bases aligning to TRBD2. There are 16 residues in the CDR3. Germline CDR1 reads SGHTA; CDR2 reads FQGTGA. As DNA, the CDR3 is TGTGCCGGCAGCCCCTCCGGTGTGGGAGGGAGCAATGAGCAGTTCTTC. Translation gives CAGSPSGVGGSNEQFF.

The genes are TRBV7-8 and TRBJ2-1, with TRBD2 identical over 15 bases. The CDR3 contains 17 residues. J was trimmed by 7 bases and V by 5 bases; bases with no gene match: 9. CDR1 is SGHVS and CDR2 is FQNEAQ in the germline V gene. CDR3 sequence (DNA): TGTGCCAGCAGCATAGGACTAGCGGGGGGGCCGGCGAATGAGCAGTTCTTC. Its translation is CASSIGLAGGPANEQFF. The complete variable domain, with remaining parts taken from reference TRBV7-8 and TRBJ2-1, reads GAGVSQSPRYKVAKRGQDVALRCDPISGHVSLFWYQQALGQGPEFLTYFQNEAQLDKSGLPSDRFFAERPEGSVSTLKIQRTQQEDSAVYLCASSIGLAGGPANEQFFGPGTRLTVL.

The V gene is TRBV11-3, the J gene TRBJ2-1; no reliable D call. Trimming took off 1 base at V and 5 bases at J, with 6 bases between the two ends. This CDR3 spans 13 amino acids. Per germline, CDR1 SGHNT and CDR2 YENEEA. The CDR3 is CASSLGRNNEQFF. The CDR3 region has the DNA TGTGCCAGCAGCTTAGGCAGAAACAATGAGCAGTTCTTC.

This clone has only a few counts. Here the CDR3 DNA reads TGCGCCAGCAGTTTAACCGGGACATCTAATGAAAAACTGTTTTTT. Translating it yields CASSLTGTSNEKLFF. The chain has TRBV5-1 and TRBJ1-4, with a tentative D call TRBD1 (6 bases). Germline assignment: CDR1 SGHRS and CDR2 YFSETQ. The CDR3 length is 15 residues. V shed 5 bases and J shed 3 bases, with 14 bases lying between them.

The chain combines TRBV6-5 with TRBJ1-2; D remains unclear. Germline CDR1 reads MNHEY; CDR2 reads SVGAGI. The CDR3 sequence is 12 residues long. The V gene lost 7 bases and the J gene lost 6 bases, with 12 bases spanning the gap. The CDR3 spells CASTVTGDGYTF. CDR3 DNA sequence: TGTGCCAGCACGGTAACGGGAGATGGCTACACCTTC.

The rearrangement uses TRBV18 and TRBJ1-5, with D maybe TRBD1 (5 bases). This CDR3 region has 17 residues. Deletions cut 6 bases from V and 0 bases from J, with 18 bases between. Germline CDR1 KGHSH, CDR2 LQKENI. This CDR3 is CASSQRGVTVSNQPQHF. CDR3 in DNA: TGTGCCAGCTCCCAGCGGGGGGTGACTGTTAGCAATCAGCCCCAGCATTTT.

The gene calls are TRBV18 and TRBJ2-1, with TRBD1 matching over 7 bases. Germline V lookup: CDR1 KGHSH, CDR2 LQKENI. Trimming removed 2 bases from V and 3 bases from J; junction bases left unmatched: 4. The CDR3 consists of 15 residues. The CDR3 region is CASSPGTAIYNEQFF. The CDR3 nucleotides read TGTGCCAGCTCACCAGGGACAGCGATCTACAATGAGCAGTTCTTC. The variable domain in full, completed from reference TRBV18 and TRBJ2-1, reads NAGVMQNPRHLVRRRGQEARLRCSPMKGHSHVYWYRQLPEEGLKFMVYLQKENIIDESGMPKERFSAEFPKEGPSILRIQQVVRGDSAAYFCASSPGTAIYNEQFFGPGTRLTVL.

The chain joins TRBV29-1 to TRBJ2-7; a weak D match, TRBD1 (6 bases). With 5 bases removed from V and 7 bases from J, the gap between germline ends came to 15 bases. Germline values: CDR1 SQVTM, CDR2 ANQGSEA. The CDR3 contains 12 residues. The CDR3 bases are TGCAGCGTTTTCGGGACACTCCAAGAGCAGTACTTC. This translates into CSVFGTLQEQYF.

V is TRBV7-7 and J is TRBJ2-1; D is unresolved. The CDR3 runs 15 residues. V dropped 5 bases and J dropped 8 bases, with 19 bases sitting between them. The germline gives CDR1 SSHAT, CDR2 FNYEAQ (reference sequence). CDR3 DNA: TGTGCCAGCAGCCCTAATAGGTCTCCGTTCGATGAGCAGTTCTTC. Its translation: CASSPNRSPFDEQFF.

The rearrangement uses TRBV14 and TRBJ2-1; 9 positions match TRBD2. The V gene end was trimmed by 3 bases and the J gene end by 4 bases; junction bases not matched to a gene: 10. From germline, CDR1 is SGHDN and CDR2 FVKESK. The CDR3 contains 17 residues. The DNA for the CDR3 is TGTGCCAGCAGCCACGTAGCGGGAGTTGGTACGTACAATGAGCAGTTCTTC. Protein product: CASSHVAGVGTYNEQFF. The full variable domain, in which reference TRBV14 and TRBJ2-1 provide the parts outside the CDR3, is EAGVTQFPSHSVIEKGQTVTLRCDPISGHDNLYWYRRVMGKEIKFLLHFVKESKQDESGMPNNRFLAERTGGTYSTLKVQPAELEDSGVYFCASSHVAGVGTYNEQFFGPGTRLTVL.

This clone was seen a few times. The CDR3 sequence is CASSSHSGNTIYF. DNA for the CDR3: TGTGCCAGCAGCTCGCACTCTGGAAACACCATATATTTT. The gene calls are TRBV27 and TRBJ1-3, with unresolved D. V lost 6 bases to trimming and J lost 0 bases, with 6 bases between them. Looked up from germline, CDR1 is MNHEY and CDR2 is SMNVEV (reference sequence). There are 13 residues in the CDR3.

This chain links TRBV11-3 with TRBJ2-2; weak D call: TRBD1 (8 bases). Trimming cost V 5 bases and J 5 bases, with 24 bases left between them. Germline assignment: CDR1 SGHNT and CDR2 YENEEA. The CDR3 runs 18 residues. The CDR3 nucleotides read TGTGCCAGCAGCCAATACCGCAGCGGGACAGGTCGAACCGGGGAGCTGTTTTTT. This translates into CASSQYRSGTGRTGELFF.

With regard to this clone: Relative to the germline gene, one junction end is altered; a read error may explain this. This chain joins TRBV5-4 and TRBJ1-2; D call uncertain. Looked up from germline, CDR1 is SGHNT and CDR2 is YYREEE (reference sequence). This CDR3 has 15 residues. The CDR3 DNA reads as TGCGCCAGCAGCCAAGACGGCAGGTCCCCTTATGGCTACACCTTC. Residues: CASSQDGRSPYGYTF.

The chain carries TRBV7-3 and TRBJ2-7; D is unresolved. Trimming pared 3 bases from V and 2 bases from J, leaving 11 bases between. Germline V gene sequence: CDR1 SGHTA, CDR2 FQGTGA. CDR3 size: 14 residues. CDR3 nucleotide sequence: TGTGCCAGCAGCTTGACGGACGGACCCTACGAGCAGTACTTC. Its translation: CASSLTDGPYEQYF.

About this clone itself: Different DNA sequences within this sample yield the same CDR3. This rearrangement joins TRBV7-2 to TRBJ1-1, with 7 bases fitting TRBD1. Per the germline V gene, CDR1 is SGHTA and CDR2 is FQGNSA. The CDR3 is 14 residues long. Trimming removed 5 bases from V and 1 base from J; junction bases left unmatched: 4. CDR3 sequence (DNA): TGTGCCAGCAGCCCTGGGACAGCGAACACTGAAGCTTTCTTT. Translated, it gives CASSPGTANTEAFF.

The CDR3 bases are TGTGCCAGCAGTTCCACAGGGGGCCGGAGCACCGGGGAGCTGTTTTTT. Protein sequence: CASSSTGGRSTGELFF. The chain carries TRBV28 and TRBJ2-2; 9 nucleotides match TRBD1. Trimming at V came to 4 bases and at J to 4 bases, leaving 7 bases not matched to a gene. The CDR3 has 16 residues. From germline, CDR1 is MDHEN and CDR2 SYDVKM.